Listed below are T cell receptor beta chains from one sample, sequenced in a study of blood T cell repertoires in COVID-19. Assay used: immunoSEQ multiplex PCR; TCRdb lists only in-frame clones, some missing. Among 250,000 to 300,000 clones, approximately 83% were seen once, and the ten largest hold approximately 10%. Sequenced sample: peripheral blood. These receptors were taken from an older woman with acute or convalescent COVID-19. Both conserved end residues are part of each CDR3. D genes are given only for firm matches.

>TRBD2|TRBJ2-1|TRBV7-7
CASSPKPGLAWDEQFF
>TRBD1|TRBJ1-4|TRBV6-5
CASTDRGEKLFF
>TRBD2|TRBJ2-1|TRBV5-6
CASSPYTSGLYNEQFF
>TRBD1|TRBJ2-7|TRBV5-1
CASTLTGGNEQYF
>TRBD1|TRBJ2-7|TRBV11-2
CATGTGGAGQYF
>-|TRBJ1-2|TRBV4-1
CASSREGDSANYGYTF
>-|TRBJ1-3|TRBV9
CASSSFPGELSGNTIYF
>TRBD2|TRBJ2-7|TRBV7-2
CASSLAGGSYEQYF
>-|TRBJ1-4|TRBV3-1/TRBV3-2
CASSQDLRLLGEKLFF
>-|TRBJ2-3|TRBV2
CASSVLQADTQYF
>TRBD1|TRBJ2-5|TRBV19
CASSRTGVIEETQYF
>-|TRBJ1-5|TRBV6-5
CASGGTSSNQPQHF
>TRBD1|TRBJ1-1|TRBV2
CAITVRNRGPTEAFF
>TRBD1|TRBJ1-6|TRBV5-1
CASRGTGNNSPLHF
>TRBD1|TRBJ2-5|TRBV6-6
CASRRRQGQETQYF
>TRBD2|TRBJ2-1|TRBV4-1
CASSQLPGTSGASSYNEQFF
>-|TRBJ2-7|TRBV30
CATRGFNEQYF
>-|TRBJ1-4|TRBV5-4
CASSPTGGLANEKLFF
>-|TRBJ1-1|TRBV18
CASSLQGRNTEAFF